What follows are 13 T cell receptor beta chains derived from one specimen sequenced in a study of T-cell reconstitution after alpha-beta-depleted transplantation in children. The library targeted TCRbeta and was prepared with unique molecular identifiers. MiXCR, run by TCRdb on the PCR reads, gives a single entry per CDR3 protein. The sample contains 6,200 or so distinct CDR3 sequences, roughly 14% of which appear only once. The sample was PBMCs, taken before TCRalphabeta/CD19-depleted stem cell transplant. These receptors all come from a boy between 10 and 17 years old with acute lymphoblastic leukemia, due to receive a stem cell transplant.

This clonotype was seen at least ten times. The chain carries TRBV12-3 or TRBV12-4 and TRBJ1-2; D gene uncertain. V was pared by 2 bases and J by 10 bases, with 20 bases between. The CDR3 extends over 15 amino acids. For the CDR3, the DNA is TGTGCCAGCAGTTTATTCCAAGGGCCCCTCGGGGTCTACACCTTC. The encoded protein is CASSLFQGPLGVYTF.

By share, this clonotype ranks as medium-sized. The genes are TRBV29-1 and TRBJ1-1; the D gene is possibly TRBD1 (5 bases). Per the germline V gene, CDR1 is SQVTM and CDR2 is ANQGSEA. Trimming removed 4 bases from V and 6 bases from J, with 21 bases in between. This CDR3 region has 15 residues. The CDR3 nucleotides are TGCAGCGTTGTAGATCTGGGACCTGGGGTCCCTGAAGCTTTCTTT. Its translation: CSVVDLGPGVPEAFF.

By sample fraction, this clonotype is medium-sized. The J gene is TRBJ2-1, the V gene TRBV12-3 or TRBV12-4; a possible D gene is TRBD2 (5 bases). This CDR3 has 15 residues. Trimming stripped 6 bases from V and 3 bases from J, with 15 bases between. CDR3 sequence: CASSLANSYYNEQFF. The CDR3 bases are TGTGCCAGCAGCCTAGCCAACTCATACTACAATGAGCAGTTCTTC.

This clonotype was detected many times. The J gene is TRBJ2-3, the V gene TRBV5-4; possibly TRBD2 for D (6 bases). The CDR3 totals 14 residues. V shed 4 bases and J shed 3 bases, with 12 bases lying between them. Germline V gene data show CDR1 as SGHNT and CDR2 as YYREEE (reference sequence). CDR3 nucleotide sequence: TGTGCCAGCAGCGGGGGGACCAGAACAGATACGCAGTATTTT. Translated: CASSGGTRTDTQYF. Using reference TRBV5-4 and TRBJ2-3 for the parts outside the CDR3, the full variable domain is ETGVTQSPTHLIKTRGQQVTLRCSSQSGHNTVSWYQQALGQGPQFIFQYYREEENGRGNFPPRFSGLQFPNYSSELNVNALELDDSALYLCASSGGTRTDTQYFGPGTRLTVL.

Note on this clonotype: The junction differs from germline at one of its ends, possibly a read error. The rearrangement uses TRBV5-6 and TRBJ1-1, with D possibly TRBD1 on 6 matching bases. The length of the CDR3 is 15 residues. Germline CDR1 and CDR2: SGHDT and YYEEEE. The CDR3 region has the DNA TGTGCCAGCGGCCCAGGGCCGGGGGCGAAAACTGAAGCGTTCTTT. Translated, it gives CASGPGPGAKTEAFF.

The genes are TRBV5-3 and TRBJ2-1, with TRBD2 matching over 10 bases. TRBV5-3 is filed as an ORF, its function uncertain. J gave up 2 bases and V 9 bases, and 14 bases lay outside the gene matches. The CDR3 has 17 residues. The CDR3: CAMSLWPGTSAYNEQFF. As DNA, the CDR3 is TGTGCCATGAGCCTTTGGCCCGGGACTAGCGCCTACAATGAGCAGTTCTTC.

The chain combines TRBV20-1 with TRBJ2-3; tentatively, D is TRBD2 (6 bases). This CDR3 region has 18 residues. From germline, CDR1 is DFQATT and CDR2 SNEGSKA (reference sequence). The V and J ends lost 3 bases and 2 bases respectively, with 24 bases between them. The CDR3 DNA follows: TGCAGTGCTAGGCGAGAGCGGGTCTTCGAGGTCCCCACAGATACGCAGTATTTT. Translation: CSARRERVFEVPTDTQYF.

This clonotype is judged medium-sized. The V gene is TRBV13, the J gene TRBJ2-1; 10 bases match TRBD2. This CDR3 has 16 residues. Per germline, CDR1 PRHDT and CDR2 FYEKMQ (reference sequence). Trimming took 3 bases from V and 7 from J; bases not matched to a gene: 9. The CDR3 region is CASSFFSGRRRNEQFF. The CDR3 DNA reads as TGTGCCAGCAGCTTCTTTAGCGGGAGGAGGAGGAATGAGCAGTTCTTC.

This clonotype is labeled medium-sized. This chain joins TRBV20-1 and TRBJ1-4, with 9 bases aligning to TRBD1. Unmatched junction bases numbered 8, after V lost 1 base and J lost 2 bases. This CDR3 has 17 amino acids. Germline values: CDR1 DFQATT, CDR2 SNEGSKA (reference sequence). In DNA, the CDR3 is TGCAGTGCTAGAGGATGGAACAGGGGGCATACTAATGAAAAACTGTTTTTT. Residues: CSARGWNRGHTNEKLFF.

By sample share, this clonotype is medium-sized. V and J are TRBV11-2 and TRBJ1-1; no reliable D call. The CDR3 has 13 amino acids. V dropped 3 bases and J dropped 0 bases, with 5 bases sitting between them. CDR1 and CDR2 (germline): SGHAT, FQNNGV. The CDR3 coding sequence is TGTGCCAGCAGCTTGACCATGAACACTGAAGCTTTCTTT. Encoded protein: CASSLTMNTEAFF.

This clonotype is labeled as medium-sized. This chain joins TRBV5-6 and TRBJ2-7; 11 positions match TRBD2. This CDR3 comprises 15 residues. Germline CDR1 SGHDT, CDR2 YYEEEE. V lost 1 base, J lost 2 bases, and 2 bases stayed unmatched. The CDR3 region has the DNA TGTGCCAGCAGCTTGACTAGCGGGAGCACCTACGAGCAGTACTTC. Amino acid sequence: CASSLTSGSTYEQYF.

This clonotype has a count of ten or more. A junction end diverges from the germline sequence, so it may reflect a read error. This chain joins TRBV20-1 and TRBJ2-1; D may be TRBD1 (5 bases). Looked up from germline, CDR1 is DFQATT and CDR2 is SNEGSKA (reference sequence). This CDR3 contains 15 residues. CDR3: CSARVKGSSNNEQFF. The CDR3 bases are TGCAGTGCTAGAGTCAAGGGGTCCTCCAACAATGAGCAGTTCTTC.

The sample holds many counts of this clonotype. The chain couples TRBV27 to TRBJ2-1, with 10 bases identical to TRBD1. The V gene end was trimmed by 5 bases and the J gene end by 6 bases; junction bases not matched to a gene: 4. The V gene's germline CDR1 is MNHEY and CDR2 SMNVEV (reference sequence). This CDR3 is built from 14 residues. The CDR3 here is CASSHRTGGNEQFF. For the CDR3, the DNA is TGTGCCAGCAGTCACAGGACAGGGGGCAATGAGCAGTTCTTC.